These 21 T cell receptor beta chains share one sample of origin, sequenced in a study of monozygotic twins with inflammatory bowel disease. TCRdb re-called the 5' RACE reads and catalogs CDR3 proteins one per entry, DNA excluded. The sample holds 300,000 to 400,000 distinct CDR3 sequences. The sequenced material came from blood. Receptors originate from a human donor with ulcerative colitis or Crohn's disease, or a healthy co-twin of an affected twin (not recorded which).

This chain joins TRBV4-2 and TRBJ2-3; TCRdb outputs TRBD2, but without DNA this stays unchecked. The CDR3 contains 17 residues. Per germline, CDR1 LGHNA and CDR2 YNFKEQ. CDR3 protein: CASSPGTSGSDTDTQYF.

V and J are TRBV5-1 and TRBJ2-3; there is no DNA to check the TCRdb D call of TRBD2. The CDR3 spans 15 residues. Germline values: CDR1 SGHRS, CDR2 YFSETQ. The CDR3 here is CASSLSSGSADTQYF.

The gene calls are TRBV10-3 and TRBJ1-1; checking the TCRdb D call of TRBD1 is not possible without DNA. The CDR3 spans 15 residues. Germline values: CDR1 ENHRY, CDR2 SYGVKD. CDR3 sequence reads: CAISESEGTGTEAYF.

The chain couples TRBV20-1 to TRBJ2-7. The CDR3 length is 12 residues. The germline CDR1 and CDR2 sequences are DFQATT and SNEGSKA (reference sequence). The CDR3 loop is CSARGSGYEQYF.

V and J are TRBV15 and TRBJ1-2; TCRdb's D gene call, TRBD1, goes unchecked for lack of DNA. There are 13 residues in the CDR3. CDR1 LNHNV and CDR2 YYDKDF come from the germline V gene (reference sequence). The CDR3: CATLSGTVYGYTF. The full variable domain, its missing parts supplied by reference TRBV15 and TRBJ1-2, is DAMVIQNPRYQVTQFGKPVTLSCSQTLNHNVMYWYQQKSSQAPKLLFHYYDKDFNNEADTPDNFQSRRPNTSFCFLDIRSPGLGDTAMYLCATLSGTVYGYTFGSGTRLTVV.

The CDR3 sequence is CASRPTLNTEAFF. The chain couples TRBV6-6 to TRBJ1-1. The CDR3 runs 13 residues. CDR1 and CDR2 (germline): MNHNY, SVGAGI (reference sequence).

The CDR3 loop reads CASSEAGTSVGEQFF. This rearrangement joins TRBV6-1 to TRBJ2-1; TCRdb picks TRBD2, but there is no DNA to check that call. The CDR3 contains 15 residues. CDR1 and CDR2 from the germline V gene are MNHNS and SASEGT.

The V call is TRBV19, the J call TRBJ2-4. The CDR3 is 11 amino acids. Germline CDR1 is LNHDA and CDR2 is SQIVND (reference sequence). The CDR3 sequence: CASSIEAVQYF.

The chain has TRBV11-2 and TRBJ2-1; the D call from TCRdb, TRBD1, cannot be confirmed without DNA. The CDR3 contains 15 residues. CDR1 SGHAT and CDR2 FQNNGV come from the germline V gene. Here the CDR3 reads CASSFLTGGYNEQFF.

The J gene is TRBJ2-7, the V gene TRBV12-3 or TRBV12-4; TCRdb proposes TRBD2, but this gene call is untestable without DNA. CDR3 length: 16 residues. CDR3 protein: CASSSTSGGVAYEQYF.

The gene calls are TRBV7-6 and TRBJ2-5. This CDR3 spans 14 amino acids. Germline CDR1 SGHVS, CDR2 FNYEAQ. The CDR3: CASSLRLGQETQYF.

The chain uses TRBV20-1 and TRBJ1-1. CDR3 length equals 11 residues. Germline V gene data show CDR1 as DFQATT and CDR2 as SNEGSKA (reference sequence). The CDR3 region is CSAEHQDLAFF.

The chain has TRBV20-1 and TRBJ2-3; lacking DNA, the TRBD1 call made by TCRdb goes unchecked. This CDR3 has 15 residues. Germline-derived CDR1 and CDR2 are DFQATT and SNEGSKA (reference sequence). The CDR3 here is CSSITGTGSTDTQYF.

The genes are TRBV12-3 or TRBV12-4 and TRBJ1-5; TCRdb's D call of TRBD1 is untestable without DNA. This CDR3 contains 14 residues. The CDR3 spells CASSFGQQNQPQHF.

V gene TRBV20-1 combines with J gene TRBJ1-5; the TCRdb D gene call, TRBD1, has no DNA to confirm it. The germline gives CDR1 DFQATT, CDR2 SNEGSKA (reference sequence). This CDR3 has 17 residues. CDR3 amino acids: CSASHRQGGVSNQPQHF.

The chain is built from TRBV7-2 and TRBJ1-6; with no DNA, the TCRdb D assignment of TRBD1 cannot be verified. Germline CDR1 and CDR2: SGHTA and FQGNSA. The CDR3 has 14 amino acids. The CDR3 loop reads CASSFRRADSPLHF.

The V gene is TRBV20-1, the J gene TRBJ2-3; lacking DNA, the TRBD1 call made by TCRdb goes unchecked. The CDR3 loop spans 14 amino acids. CDR1 is DFQATT and CDR2 is SNEGSKA in the germline V gene (reference sequence). The CDR3: CMVTAGQGPDTQYF.

The chain carries TRBV7-9 and TRBJ2-3; the TRBD2 assignment by TCRdb is unverifiable without DNA. Germline CDR1 reads SEHNR; CDR2 reads FQNEAQ (reference sequence). The CDR3 has 17 residues. The CDR3 reads CASSLLSGSRYTDTQYF.

The V gene is TRBV7-9, the J gene TRBJ1-1; the D call of TRBD1 rests on TCRdb alone, since no DNA is present to check it. Germline CDR1 is SEHNR and CDR2 is FQNEAQ (reference sequence). This CDR3 comprises 16 residues. The CDR3 sequence: CASSYLSGDRGVEAFF.

This chain connects TRBV20-1 to TRBJ2-5; TCRdb's D call, TRBD2, is unchecked because there is no DNA. The germline gives CDR1 DFQATT, CDR2 SNEGSKA (reference sequence). The CDR3 consists of 13 residues. The CDR3: CSALWGDQETQYF.

The gene calls are TRBV6-6 and TRBJ2-2; TCRdb returns TRBD1, unconfirmable since there is no DNA. The germline CDR1 and CDR2 sequences are MNHNY and SVGAGI (reference sequence). This CDR3 has 13 amino acids. CDR3 protein: CASRKGDTGELFF.